The 17 T cell receptor beta chains reported below all come from one sample, sequenced in a study of early T cells in non-severe SARS-CoV-2 infection. TCRdb processed the 5' RACE reads anew with MiXCR; each CDR3 protein has one entry. The repertoire consists of roughly 38,000 distinct CDR3 sequences, with more than 5% occurring once and the leading ten covering 7.6%. The material sequenced was whole blood. These TCRs come from an adult who was a healthcare worker with PCR-confirmed SARS-CoV-2 infection or an uninfected control (not recorded which).

Turning to this clonotype: A single base separates this from a much larger clone, so it may be a read error. The rearrangement joins TRBV20-1 to TRBJ1-3; the D is unclear. Germline CDR1 is DFQATT and CDR2 is SNEGSKA (reference sequence). This CDR3 is 14 amino acids long. Trimming removed 0 bases at V and 2 bases at J, with 8 bases between. CDR3 sequence reads: CSAREVSTGNTIYF. The CDR3 coding sequence is TGCAGTGCTAGAGAAGTCAGCACTGGAAACACCATATATTTT.

This clonotype showed up many times. The J gene is TRBJ2-7, the V gene TRBV13, with D possibly matching TRBD2 (5 bases). V lost 3 bases to trimming and J lost 2 bases, with 8 bases between them. The germline V gene encodes CDR1 PRHDT and CDR2 FYEKMQ (reference sequence). CDR3 length: 13 residues. CDR3 bases: TGTGCCAGCAGCTTCCAGCGGCCCTACGAGCAGTACTTC. This sequence encodes CASSFQRPYEQYF. The variable domain in full, completed from reference TRBV13 and TRBJ2-7, reads AAGVIQSPRHLIKEKRETATLKCYPIPRHDTVYWYQQGPGQDPQFLISFYEKMQSDKGSIPDRFSAQQFSDYHSELNMSSLELGDSALYFCASSFQRPYEQYFGPGTRLTVT.

This clonotype showed up many times. The chain carries TRBV2 and TRBJ1-1; D is unclear. This CDR3 is built from 14 residues. Trimming cost V 6 bases and J 4 bases, with 15 bases left between them. Germline lookup yields CDR1 SNHLY and CDR2 FYNNEI. The CDR3 spells CASRVEGLSTEAFF. As DNA, the CDR3 is TGTGCCAGCAGGGTGGAAGGGTTGAGCACTGAAGCTTTCTTT.

By share, this clonotype counts as medium-sized (0.01 to 0.1%). This sequence joins TRBV29-1 and TRBJ2-7; D may match TRBD1 or TRBD2 (6 bases each). The CDR3 loop spans 15 amino acids. CDR1 and CDR2 from the germline V gene are SQVTM and ANQGSEA. V dropped 3 bases and J dropped 1 base, with 16 bases sitting between them. The CDR3: CSVEGPRGPSYEQYF. The CDR3, as DNA: TGCAGCGTTGAGGGTCCTCGGGGGCCGTCCTACGAGCAGTACTTC.

This clonotype was seen ten or more times. This chain links TRBV5-4 with TRBJ2-5; perhaps TRBD1 as D (5 bases). Germline CDR1 and CDR2: SGHNT and YYREEE (reference sequence). The CDR3 runs 14 residues. The V end was cut by 1 base, the J end by 5 bases, with 12 bases between. DNA for the CDR3: TGTGCCAGCAGCTTGACACAGGCAATTGAGACCCAGTACTTC. This sequence encodes CASSLTQAIETQYF.

The gene calls are TRBV29-1 and TRBJ2-1; TRBD1 aligns across 7 bases. Germline trimming cut 7 bases from V and 5 bases from J; bases unmatched to any gene: 8. Germline values: CDR1 SQVTM, CDR2 ANQGSEA. The CDR3 runs to 13 residues. The CDR3 region has the DNA TGCAGCGGACGTGACAGGGCAAACAATGAGCAGTTCTTC. Protein: CSGRDRANNEQFF.

The V and J genes are TRBV6-2 or TRBV6-3 and TRBJ2-5; the D is unclear. Germline V gene sequence: CDR1 MNHEY, CDR2 SVGEGT. CDR3 length equals 15 residues. Trimming left V 5 bases short and J 4 bases short, with 17 bases between. CDR3 DNA: TGTGCCAGCAGTCCTACACTGAGGAGAAGAGAGACCCAGTACTTC. As protein: CASSPTLRRRETQYF.

This clonotype was picked up many times. The chain joins TRBV9 to TRBJ2-7; no clear D gene. The CDR3 extends over 11 amino acids. Germline loops: CDR1 SGDLS, CDR2 YYNGEE. V was trimmed by 6 bases and J by 7 bases, leaving 11 bases between them. The CDR3 DNA is TGTGCCAGCACCCGACCTCGTGAGCAGTACTTC. Encoded protein: CASTRPREQYF.

This clonotype was counted at least ten times. This chain connects TRBV2 to TRBJ2-1, with D tentatively TRBD2 (5 bases). Germline V CDR1 and CDR2: SNHLY, FYNNEI. V was shortened by 6 bases and J by 10 bases, with 10 bases between the two germline ends. The CDR3 is 11 amino acids. This chain's CDR3 is CASSFEREQFF. The CDR3 DNA is TGTGCCAGCAGCTTCGAGCGGGAGCAGTTCTTC.

The V gene is TRBV5-5, the J gene TRBJ2-5, with 9 positions matching TRBD2. Germline CDR1 is SGHKS and CDR2 is YYEKEE (reference sequence). This CDR3 contains 14 residues. Losses at the gene ends were 4 bases for V and 5 bases for J; bases not matched to a gene: 6. The CDR3 sequence is CASSRLLAGETQYF. DNA for the CDR3: TGTGCCAGCAGCCGCCTGCTAGCGGGGGAGACCCAGTACTTC.

This chain connects TRBV7-9 to TRBJ1-1, with D hard to call. The CDR3 loop spans 13 amino acids. With 1 base removed from V and 8 bases from J, the gap between germline ends came to 11 bases. Germline V gene lookup returns CDR1 SEHNR and CDR2 FQNEAQ (reference sequence). In nucleotides, the CDR3 is TGTGCCAGCAGCTTAGTCCACCGACAAGAAGCTTTCTTT. It codes for CASSLVHRQEAFF. Drawing the rest from reference TRBV7-9 and TRBJ1-1, the complete variable domain is DTGVSQNPRHKITKRGQNVTFRCDPISEHNRLYWYRQTLGQGPEFLTYFQNEAQLEKSRLLSDRFSAERPKGSFSTLEIQRTEQGDSAMYLCASSLVHRQEAFFGQGTRLTVV.

By proportion, this clonotype is medium-sized. This chain joins TRBV9 and TRBJ1-6, with a possible D match to TRBD1 (6 bases). V was pared by 0 bases and J by 7 bases, with 11 bases between. There are 15 residues in the CDR3. Germline lookup yields CDR1 SGDLS and CDR2 YYNGEE. The CDR3 DNA reads TGTGCCAGCAGCGTAGTGGGGGGCGCAAATTCACCCCTCCACTTT. Translated: CASSVVGGANSPLHF.

This clonotype was counted many times. CDR3 in amino acids: CASRSGTGGGGELFF. CDR3 nucleotide sequence: TGTGCCAGCCGTTCTGGGACAGGGGGTGGAGGGGAGCTGTTTTTT. The chain couples TRBV7-2 to TRBJ2-2, with 11 nucleotides matching TRBD1. Trimming cost V 8 bases and J 8 bases; bases outside gene matches: 10. In germline, CDR1 is SGHTA, CDR2 FQGNSA. This CDR3 region has 15 residues. The full variable domain, with the rest looked up from reference TRBV7-2 and TRBJ2-2, is GAGVSQSPSNKVTEKGKDVELRCDPISGHTALYWYRQSLGQGLEFLIYFQGNSAPDKSGLPSDRFSAERTGGSVSTLTIQRTQQEDSAVYLCASRSGTGGGGELFFGEGSRLTVL.

In its sample, this clonotype was seen many times. The chain joins TRBV7-9 to TRBJ1-6; weak D call: TRBD1 (6 bases). The CDR3 contains 17 residues. V was clipped by 1 base and J by 0 bases, with 10 bases between them. The germline V gene encodes CDR1 SEHNR and CDR2 FQNEAQ (reference sequence). CDR3 amino acids: CASSLGQGSSYNSPLHF. CDR3 in DNA: TGTGCCAGCAGCTTAGGGCAGGGGAGCTCCTATAATTCACCCCTCCACTTT.

This clonotype was observed many times. The rearrangement joins TRBV29-1 to TRBJ2-2; D ambiguous. The CDR3 covers 12 residues. The ends were cut back, 3 bases at V and 6 bases at J, with 8 bases in the middle. From germline, CDR1 is SQVTM and CDR2 ANQGSEA. CDR3 protein: CSVDSDPGELFF. In DNA, the CDR3 is TGCAGCGTTGATTCGGATCCCGGGGAGCTGTTTTTT.

This clonotype was counted between two and nine times. The V and J genes are TRBV6-5 and TRBJ2-5; 9 bases fit TRBD2. This CDR3 contains 16 residues. Germline V gene sequence: CDR1 MNHEY, CDR2 SVGAGI. J lost 7 bases, V lost 2 bases, and 11 bases had no gene match. CDR3 sequence (DNA): TGTGCCAGCAGTTACCTTACTAGCGGGCATAAATGGACCCAGTACTTC. Translation gives CASSYLTSGHKWTQYF.

With regard to this clonotype: This may come from a read error, since a much larger clone is one base off. The genes are TRBV14 and TRBJ1-3; the D gene is possibly TRBD1 (5 bases). This CDR3 contains 16 residues. Germline lookup yields CDR1 SGHDN and CDR2 FVKESK. The DNA for the CDR3 is TGTGCCAGCTGCCAAGTCGGGGGGTTCGGCGGAAACACCATATATTTT. Its translation is CASCQVGGFGGNTIYF.